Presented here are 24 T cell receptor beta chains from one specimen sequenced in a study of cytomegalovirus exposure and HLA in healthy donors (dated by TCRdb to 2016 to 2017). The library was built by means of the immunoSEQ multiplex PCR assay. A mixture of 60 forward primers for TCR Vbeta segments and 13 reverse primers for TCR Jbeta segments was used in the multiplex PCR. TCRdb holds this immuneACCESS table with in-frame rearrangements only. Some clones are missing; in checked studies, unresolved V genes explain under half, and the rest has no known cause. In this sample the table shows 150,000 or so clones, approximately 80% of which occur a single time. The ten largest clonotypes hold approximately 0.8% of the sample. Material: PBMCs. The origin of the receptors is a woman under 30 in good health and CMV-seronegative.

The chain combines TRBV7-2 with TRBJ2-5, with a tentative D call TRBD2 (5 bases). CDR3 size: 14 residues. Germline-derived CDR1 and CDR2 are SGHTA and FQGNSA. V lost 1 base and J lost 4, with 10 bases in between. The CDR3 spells CASSLDGSRETQYF. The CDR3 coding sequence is TGTGCCAGCAGCTTAGATGGGAGTAGAGAGACCCAGTACTTC.

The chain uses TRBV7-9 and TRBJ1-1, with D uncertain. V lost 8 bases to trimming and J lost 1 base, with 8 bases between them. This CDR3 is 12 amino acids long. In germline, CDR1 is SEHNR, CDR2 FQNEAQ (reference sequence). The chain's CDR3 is CASRLRNTEAFF. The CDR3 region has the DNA TGTGCCAGCCGCCTTAGGAACACTGAAGCTTTCTTT. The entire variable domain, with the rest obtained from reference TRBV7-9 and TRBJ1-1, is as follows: DTGVSQNPRHKITKRGQNVTFRCDPISEHNRLYWYRQTLGQGPEFLTYFQNEAQLEKSRLLSDRFSAERPKGSFSTLEIQRTEQGDSAMYLCASRLRNTEAFFGQGTRLTVV.

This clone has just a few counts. The CDR3 reads CASSESGAGANVLTF. CDR3 nucleotides: TGTGCCAGCAGCGAAAGTGGGGCAGGGGCCAACGTCCTGACTTTC. The chain couples TRBV7-9 to TRBJ2-6; D might be TRBD1 (5 bases). Trimming cost V 5 bases and J 4 bases, with 12 bases left between them. CDR3 length equals 15 residues. Germline V CDR1 and CDR2: SEHNR, FQNEAQ (reference sequence).

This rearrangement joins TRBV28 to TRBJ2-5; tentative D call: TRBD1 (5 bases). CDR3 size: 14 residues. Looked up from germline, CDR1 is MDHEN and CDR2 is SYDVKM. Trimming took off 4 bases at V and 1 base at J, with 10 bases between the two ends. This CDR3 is CASSYSRGQETQYF. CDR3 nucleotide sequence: TGTGCCAGCAGTTATTCTAGGGGCCAAGAGACCCAGTACTTC. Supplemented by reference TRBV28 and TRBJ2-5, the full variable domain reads DVKVTQSSRYLVKRTGEKVFLECVQDMDHENMFWYRQDPGLGLRLIYFSYDVKMKEKGDIPEGYSVSREKKERFSLILESASTNQTSMYLCASSYSRGQETQYFGPGTRLLVL.

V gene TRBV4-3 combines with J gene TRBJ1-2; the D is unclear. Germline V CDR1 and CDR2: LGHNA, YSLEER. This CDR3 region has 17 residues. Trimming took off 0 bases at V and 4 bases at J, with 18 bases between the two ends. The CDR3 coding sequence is TGCGCCAGCAGCCAAGATAAAGACATCCTGGGAGTCTATGGCTACACCTTC. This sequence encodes CASSQDKDILGVYGYTF.

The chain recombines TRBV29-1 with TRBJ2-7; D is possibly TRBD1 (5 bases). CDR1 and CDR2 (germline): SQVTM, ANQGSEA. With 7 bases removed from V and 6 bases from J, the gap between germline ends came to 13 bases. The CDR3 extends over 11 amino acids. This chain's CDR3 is CSGYGRGEQYF. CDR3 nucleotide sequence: TGCAGCGGATATGGTAGGGGCGAGCAGTACTTC.

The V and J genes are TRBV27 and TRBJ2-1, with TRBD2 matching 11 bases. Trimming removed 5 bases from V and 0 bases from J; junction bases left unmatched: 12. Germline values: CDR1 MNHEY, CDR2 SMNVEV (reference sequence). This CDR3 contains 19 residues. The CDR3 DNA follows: TGTGCCAGCAGTCCCACGTGGCTAACTAGCGGGAGCTCCTACAATGAGCAGTTCTTC. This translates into CASSPTWLTSGSSYNEQFF.

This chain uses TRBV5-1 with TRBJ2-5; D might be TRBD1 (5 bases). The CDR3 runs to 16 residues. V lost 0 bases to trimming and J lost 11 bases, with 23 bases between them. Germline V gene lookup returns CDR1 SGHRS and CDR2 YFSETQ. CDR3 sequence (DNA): TGCGCCAGCAGCTTGGCCGGCCTTAATTTCGCTGGGGCACAGTACTTC. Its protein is CASSLAGLNFAGAQYF.

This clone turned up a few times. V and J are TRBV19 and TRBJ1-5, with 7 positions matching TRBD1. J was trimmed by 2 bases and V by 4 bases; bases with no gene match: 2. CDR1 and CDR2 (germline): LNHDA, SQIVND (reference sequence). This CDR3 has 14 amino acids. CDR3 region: CASSSQGGNQPQHF. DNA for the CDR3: TGTGCCAGTAGTAGCCAGGGGGGCAATCAGCCCCAGCATTTT. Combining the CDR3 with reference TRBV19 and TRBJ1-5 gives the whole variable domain DGGITQSPKYLFRKEGQNVTLSCEQNLNHDAMYWYRQDPGQGLRLIYYSQIVNDFQKGDIAEGYSVSREKKESFPLTVTSAQKNPTAFYLCASSSQGGNQPQHFGDGTRLSIL.

DNA of the CDR3: TGCGCCAGCAGCCAACAGACAGGGGGTGTGGCCGGGGAGCTGTTTTTT. It is translated as CASSQQTGGVAGELFF. The gene calls are TRBV4-1 and TRBJ2-2, with 9 bases aligning to TRBD1. Germline V gene data show CDR1 as MGHRA and CDR2 as YSYEKL. V shed 2 bases and J 6 bases; nucleotides not matched to a gene: 7. The CDR3 length is 16 residues.

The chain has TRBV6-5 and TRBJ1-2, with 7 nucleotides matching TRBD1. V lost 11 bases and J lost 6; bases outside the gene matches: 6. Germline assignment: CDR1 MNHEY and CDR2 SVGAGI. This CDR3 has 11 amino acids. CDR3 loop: CASAQGDGYTF. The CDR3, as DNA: TGTGCCTCAGCCCAGGGGGATGGCTACACCTTC.

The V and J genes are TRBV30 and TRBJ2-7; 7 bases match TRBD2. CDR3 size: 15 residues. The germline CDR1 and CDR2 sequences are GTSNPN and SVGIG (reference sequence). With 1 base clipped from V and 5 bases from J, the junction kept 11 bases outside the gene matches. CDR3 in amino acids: CAWSATGGRVDEQYF. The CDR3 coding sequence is TGTGCCTGGAGTGCCACGGGAGGTAGGGTAGACGAGCAGTACTTC.

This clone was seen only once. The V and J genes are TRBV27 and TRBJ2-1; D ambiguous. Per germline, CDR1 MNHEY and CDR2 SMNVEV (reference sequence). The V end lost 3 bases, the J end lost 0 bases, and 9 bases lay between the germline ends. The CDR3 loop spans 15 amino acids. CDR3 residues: CASSFQIASYNEQFF. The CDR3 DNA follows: TGTGCCAGCAGTTTTCAGATCGCCTCCTACAATGAGCAGTTCTTC.

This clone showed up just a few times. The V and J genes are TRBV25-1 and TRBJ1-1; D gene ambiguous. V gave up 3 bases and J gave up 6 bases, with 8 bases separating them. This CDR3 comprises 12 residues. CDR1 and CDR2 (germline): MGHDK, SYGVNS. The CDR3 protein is CASSDRLSEAFF. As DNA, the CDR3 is TGTGCCAGCAGTGACAGGTTATCTGAAGCTTTCTTT.

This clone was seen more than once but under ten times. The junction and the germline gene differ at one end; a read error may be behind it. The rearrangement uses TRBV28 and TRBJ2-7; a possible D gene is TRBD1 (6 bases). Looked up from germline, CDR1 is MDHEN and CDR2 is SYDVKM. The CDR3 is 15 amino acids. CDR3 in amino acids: CASGFDRSQSYEQYF. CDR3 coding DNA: TGTGCCAGCGGTTTTGACAGGAGCCAGTCCTACGAGCAGTACTTC.

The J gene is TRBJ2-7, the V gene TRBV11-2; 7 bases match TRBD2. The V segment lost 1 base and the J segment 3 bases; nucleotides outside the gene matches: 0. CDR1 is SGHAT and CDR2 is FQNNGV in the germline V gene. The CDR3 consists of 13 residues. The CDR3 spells CASSLGGSYEQYF. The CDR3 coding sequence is TGTGCCAGCAGCTTAGGCGGGAGCTACGAGCAGTACTTC.

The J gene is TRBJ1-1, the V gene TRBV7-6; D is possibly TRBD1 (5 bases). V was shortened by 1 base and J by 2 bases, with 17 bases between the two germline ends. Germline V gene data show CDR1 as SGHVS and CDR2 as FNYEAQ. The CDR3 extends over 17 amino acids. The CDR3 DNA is TGTGCCAGCAGCTTAGAACTTGCGGGGACCTTAAACACTGAAGCTTTCTTT. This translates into CASSLELAGTLNTEAFF. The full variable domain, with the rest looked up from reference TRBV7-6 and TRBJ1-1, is GAGVSQSPRYKVTKRGQDVALRCDPISGHVSLYWYRQALGQGPEFLTYFNYEAQQDKSGLPNDRFSAERPEGSISTLTIQRTEQRDSAMYRCASSLELAGTLNTEAFFGQGTRLTVV.

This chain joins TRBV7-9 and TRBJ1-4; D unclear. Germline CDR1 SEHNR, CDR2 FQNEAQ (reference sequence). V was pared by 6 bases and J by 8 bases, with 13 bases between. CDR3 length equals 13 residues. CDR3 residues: CASSRGVGEKLFF. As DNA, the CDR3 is TGTGCCAGCAGTCGCGGGGTAGGCGAAAAACTGTTTTTT.

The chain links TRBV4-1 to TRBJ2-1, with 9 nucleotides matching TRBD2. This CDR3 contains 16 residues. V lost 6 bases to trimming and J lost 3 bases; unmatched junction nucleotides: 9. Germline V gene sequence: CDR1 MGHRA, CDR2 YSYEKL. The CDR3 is CASRRAGTSNYNEQFF. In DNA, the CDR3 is TGCGCCAGCAGAAGGGCCGGGACTAGCAACTACAATGAGCAGTTCTTC.

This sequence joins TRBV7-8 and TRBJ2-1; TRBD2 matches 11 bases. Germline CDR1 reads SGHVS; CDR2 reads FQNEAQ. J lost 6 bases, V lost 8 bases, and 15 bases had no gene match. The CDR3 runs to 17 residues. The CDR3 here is CASLSSGRMRGSNEQFF. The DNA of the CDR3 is TGTGCCAGCTTATCTAGCGGGAGGATGCGTGGGAGCAATGAGCAGTTCTTC.

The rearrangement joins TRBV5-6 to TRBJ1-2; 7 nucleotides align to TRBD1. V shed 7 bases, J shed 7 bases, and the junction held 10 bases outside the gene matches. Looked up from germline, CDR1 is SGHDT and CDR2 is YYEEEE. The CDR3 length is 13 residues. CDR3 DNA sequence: TGTGCCAGCGAACGGGACAGACTAAGTGGCTACACCTTC. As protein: CASERDRLSGYTF.

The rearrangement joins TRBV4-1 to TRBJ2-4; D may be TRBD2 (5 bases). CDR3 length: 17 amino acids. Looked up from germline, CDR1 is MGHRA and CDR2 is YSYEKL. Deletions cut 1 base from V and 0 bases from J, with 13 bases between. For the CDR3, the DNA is TGCGCCAGCAGCCAAGGTTTCCTAGCTGTAGCCAAAAACATTCAGTACTTC. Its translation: CASSQGFLAVAKNIQYF.

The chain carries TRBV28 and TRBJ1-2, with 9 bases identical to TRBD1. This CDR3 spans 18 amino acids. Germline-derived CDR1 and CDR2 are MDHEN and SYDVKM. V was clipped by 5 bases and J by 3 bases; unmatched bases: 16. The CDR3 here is CASSSPRDREGVDYGYTF. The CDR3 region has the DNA TGTGCCAGCAGTAGCCCCAGGGACAGGGAAGGGGTGGACTATGGCTACACCTTC.

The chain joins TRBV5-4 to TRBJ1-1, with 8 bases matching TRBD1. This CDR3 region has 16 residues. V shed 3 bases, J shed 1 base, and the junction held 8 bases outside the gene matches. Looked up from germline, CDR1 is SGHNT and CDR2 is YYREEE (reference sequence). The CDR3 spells CASSSDRAGGNTEAFF. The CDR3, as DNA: TGTGCCAGCAGCTCGGACAGGGCGGGTGGGAACACTGAAGCTTTCTTT.